These T cell receptor beta chains were read from a single sample in a study of response to subunit inactivated influenza vaccine. TCRdb re-derived calls from the RT-PCR reads in MiXCR, one entry per CDR3 protein. This sample yields more than 400,000 distinct CDR3 sequences, of which roughly 11% are seen a single time; about an eighth belongs to the top ten. The sequencing used PBMCs from blood, collected more than 35 days after vaccination. Receptor source: a man aged 45-60 years who received an inactivated influenza vaccine. The CDR3 runs from the conserved cysteine through the conserved F or W. Fields, in order: D gene, J gene, clone size, V gene, CDR3 DNA, CDR3 protein. A D gene is named only where the DNA matches it firmly. Size values are once, few and many counts, or a class for expanded clones, and some rows have none.

D gene: TRBD1
J gene: TRBJ2-5
clone size: few
V gene: TRBV24-1
CDR3 DNA: TGTGCCACCAGTGTCTCCGGGACAGGGGTTCCAGAGACCCAGTACTTC
CDR3 protein: CATSVSGTGVPETQYF

D gene: -
J gene: TRBJ2-5
clone size: -
V gene: TRBV7-2
CDR3 DNA: TGTGCCAGCAGCCCGCACCTACCCCAAGAGACCCAGTACTTC
CDR3 protein: CASSPHLPQETQYF

D gene: -
J gene: TRBJ2-2
clone size: -
V gene: TRBV15
CDR3 DNA: TGTGCCACCAGCATCTTGACAGGTGTAAACACCGGGGAGCTGTTTTTT
CDR3 protein: CATSILTGVNTGELFF

D gene: -
J gene: TRBJ1-5
clone size: -
V gene: TRBV6-2/TRBV6-3
CDR3 DNA: TGTGCCAGCAGTTACCCTAACCCGGGGAGAAGCAATCAGCCCCAGCATTTT
CDR3 protein: CASSYPNPGRSNQPQHF

D gene: -
J gene: TRBJ2-3
clone size: -
V gene: TRBV10-2
CDR3 DNA: TGCGCCAGCAGTGAGGGACTTGATACAGATACGCAGTATTTT
CDR3 protein: CASSEGLDTDTQYF

D gene: -
J gene: TRBJ2-3
clone size: many
V gene: TRBV7-2
CDR3 DNA: TGTGCCAGCAGCCCCCCGGACCTGGGGCAGTATTTT
CDR3 protein: CASSPPDLGQYF

D gene: TRBD1
J gene: TRBJ2-7
clone size: few
V gene: TRBV28
CDR3 DNA: TGTGCCAGCAGTGACACCCCGGGACAGGGACTTTACGAGCAGTACTTC
CDR3 protein: CASSDTPGQGLYEQYF

D gene: -
J gene: TRBJ2-5
clone size: few
V gene: TRBV7-9
CDR3 DNA: TGTGCCAGCAGCGGTGGGGCAGGGGCCGGCGAGACCCAGTACTTC
CDR3 protein: CASSGGAGAGETQYF

D gene: TRBD2
J gene: TRBJ2-7
clone size: few
V gene: TRBV20-1
CDR3 DNA: TGCAGTGCTAGTGGACTAGCGGTGACCTACGAGCAGTACTTC
CDR3 protein: CSASGLAVTYEQYF

D gene: -
J gene: TRBJ1-5
clone size: many
V gene: TRBV12-3/TRBV12-4
CDR3 DNA: TGTGCCAGCAGTCCGACCCCGGGCGGCGGGCAGCCCCAGCATTTT
CDR3 protein: CASSPTPGGGQPQHF

D gene: TRBD2
J gene: TRBJ2-3
clone size: -
V gene: TRBV20-1
CDR3 DNA: TGCAGTGCTAGACCCCCGGGACTAGCGCTGACAGATACGCAGTATTTT
CDR3 protein: CSARPPGLALTDTQYF

D gene: -
J gene: TRBJ1-5
clone size: -
V gene: TRBV3-1
CDR3 DNA: TGTGCCAGCAGCCGCTCACAGGCGAGCAATCAGCCCCAGCATTTT
CDR3 protein: CASSRSQASNQPQHF

D gene: -
J gene: TRBJ2-1
clone size: -
V gene: TRBV11-3
CDR3 DNA: TGTGCCAGCAGCTTACTAGCGCAAAACAATGAGCAGTTCTTC
CDR3 protein: CASSLLAQNNEQFF

D gene: TRBD2
J gene: TRBJ2-5
clone size: many
V gene: TRBV15
CDR3 DNA: TGTGCCACCAGCAGGGGACTAGCGGGACAAGAGACCCAGTACTTC
CDR3 protein: CATSRGLAGQETQYF

D gene: -
J gene: TRBJ2-7
clone size: -
V gene: TRBV29-1
CDR3 DNA: TGCAGCGTAACCGGGACCGTAACCTACGAGCAGTACTTC
CDR3 protein: CSVTGTVTYEQYF

D gene: -
J gene: TRBJ1-5
clone size: -
V gene: TRBV4-1
CDR3 DNA: TGCGCCAGCAGCGTAACTGAGTCCGGGTCTAATCAGCCCCAGCATTTT
CDR3 protein: CASSVTESGSNQPQHF

D gene: TRBD2
J gene: TRBJ2-2
clone size: -
V gene: TRBV6-1
CDR3 DNA: TGTGCCAGCGGCATAGCGGGAGGGCCCCCAAACACCGGGGAGCTGTTTTTT
CDR3 protein: CASGIAGGPPNTGELFF

D gene: -
J gene: TRBJ1-5
clone size: few
V gene: TRBV6-1
CDR3 DNA: TGTGCCAGCAGAGCTTCCAGGGAGTATAGCAATCAGCCCCAGCATTTT
CDR3 protein: CASRASREYSNQPQHF

D gene: -
J gene: TRBJ2-1
clone size: few
V gene: TRBV4-1
CDR3 DNA: TGCGCCAGCAGCCAACGGTCCAGCGGACTCAAGCTAACCTACAATGAGCAGTTCTTC
CDR3 protein: CASSQRSSGLKLTYNEQFF

D gene: -
J gene: TRBJ1-2
clone size: few
V gene: TRBV7-9
CDR3 DNA: TGTGCCAGCAGCTTAGGGGGCCTATGGGACTATGGCTACACCTTC
CDR3 protein: CASSLGGLWDYGYTF

D gene: -
J gene: TRBJ1-5
clone size: many
V gene: TRBV12-3/TRBV12-4
CDR3 DNA: TGTGCCAGCAGTCATCCTTATAGCAATCAGCCCCAGCATTTT
CDR3 protein: CASSHPYSNQPQHF

D gene: -
J gene: TRBJ1-6
clone size: -
V gene: TRBV7-2
CDR3 DNA: TGTGCCAGCAGCCCTAGTCGGGTATCGAATTCACCCCTCCACTTT
CDR3 protein: CASSPSRVSNSPLHF

D gene: TRBD2
J gene: TRBJ2-1
clone size: -
V gene: TRBV29-1
CDR3 DNA: TGCAGCGTTGAAGACCCTACTAGCGGCTACTACAATGAGCAGTTCTTC
CDR3 protein: CSVEDPTSGYYNEQFF

D gene: -
J gene: TRBJ1-2
clone size: few
V gene: TRBV20-1
CDR3 DNA: TGCAGTGCTAGAGATATCGGGGGATATGGCTACACCTTC
CDR3 protein: CSARDIGGYGYTF

D gene: -
J gene: TRBJ2-1
clone size: once
V gene: TRBV5-5
CDR3 DNA: TGTGCCAGCAGCTTCCGCGGCAGGGGAGTCAATGAGCAGTTCTTC
CDR3 protein: CASSFRGRGVNEQFF

D gene: TRBD1
J gene: TRBJ1-5
clone size: many
V gene: TRBV15
CDR3 DNA: TGTGCCACCAGCAGGGAAGGGACAGGGAATTTAGAGCAGCCCCAGCATTTT
CDR3 protein: CATSREGTGNLEQPQHF

D gene: TRBD2
J gene: TRBJ2-3
clone size: many
V gene: TRBV20-1
CDR3 DNA: TGCAGTGCCCAGCGGGAGGGCCTAGATACGCAGTATTTT
CDR3 protein: CSAQREGLDTQYF

D gene: -
J gene: TRBJ1-2
clone size: few
V gene: TRBV10-3
CDR3 DNA: TGTGCCACCCGATCGCGAGAGGCAAGCGGCTACACCTTC
CDR3 protein: CATRSREASGYTF

D gene: -
J gene: TRBJ1-1
clone size: many
V gene: TRBV25-1
CDR3 DNA: TGTGCCAGCAGTGGTCCCCTGTTTGGAGCTTTCTTT
CDR3 protein: CASSGPLFGAFF

D gene: -
J gene: TRBJ2-2
clone size: -
V gene: TRBV2
CDR3 DNA: TGTGCCAGCAGTGAGGGACCGACGAACACCGGGGAGCTGTTTTTT
CDR3 protein: CASSEGPTNTGELFF

D gene: -
J gene: TRBJ2-2
clone size: -
V gene: TRBV5-6
CDR3 DNA: TGTGCCAGCAGCCCTGAGGGCGGCGTGAACACCGGGGAGCTGTTTTTT
CDR3 protein: CASSPEGGVNTGELFF

D gene: -
J gene: TRBJ2-2
clone size: few
V gene: TRBV5-1
CDR3 DNA: TGCGCCAGCAGCTCCGTTGGACAAGACACCGGGGAGCTGTTTTTT
CDR3 protein: CASSSVGQDTGELFF

D gene: TRBD2
J gene: TRBJ2-3
clone size: -
V gene: TRBV20-1
CDR3 DNA: TGCAGTGCTAGTAGCGGGAGGGGTCCAGATACGCAGTATTTT
CDR3 protein: CSASSGRGPDTQYF

D gene: -
J gene: TRBJ1-2
clone size: few
V gene: TRBV29-1
CDR3 DNA: TGCAGCGTTGAATGGCGGGCCAGGGGCTACACCTTC
CDR3 protein: CSVEWRARGYTF

D gene: -
J gene: TRBJ2-3
clone size: many
V gene: TRBV5-1
CDR3 DNA: TGCGCCAGCAGCTCCTCCTTGGCGGGGACCACAGATACGCAGTATTTT
CDR3 protein: CASSSSLAGTTDTQYF

D gene: TRBD2
J gene: TRBJ2-5
clone size: -
V gene: TRBV20-1
CDR3 DNA: TGCAGTGCTAGAGGAGGGACTAGCTTACAAGAGACCCAGTACTTC
CDR3 protein: CSARGGTSLQETQYF

D gene: TRBD2
J gene: TRBJ2-2
clone size: -
V gene: TRBV20-1
CDR3 DNA: TGCAGTGCTAGAGGACTAGCGGTAAAGCCGAACACCGGGGAGCTGTTTTTT
CDR3 protein: CSARGLAVKPNTGELFF

D gene: TRBD2
J gene: TRBJ2-1
clone size: few
V gene: TRBV7-2
CDR3 DNA: TGTGCCAGCAGCCAGACCAGCGGGGGAGCATACAATGAGCAGTTCTTC
CDR3 protein: CASSQTSGGAYNEQFF

D gene: TRBD2
J gene: TRBJ2-3
clone size: -
V gene: TRBV12-3/TRBV12-4
CDR3 DNA: TGTGCCAGCAGTTTAGACGGTAGCGGGGGTGTAGATACGCAGTATTTT
CDR3 protein: CASSLDGSGGVDTQYF

D gene: -
J gene: TRBJ2-7
clone size: many
V gene: TRBV29-1
CDR3 DNA: TGCAGCGTTGAAGGGGAGCAGGGGCTAAGCTACGAGCAGTACTTC
CDR3 protein: CSVEGEQGLSYEQYF

D gene: TRBD2
J gene: TRBJ2-7
clone size: -
V gene: TRBV5-6
CDR3 DNA: TGTGCCAGCAGCGGAGGGACTAGCTTTGCCGACTTC
CDR3 protein: CASSGGTSFADF

D gene: -
J gene: TRBJ2-7
clone size: few
V gene: TRBV6-1
CDR3 DNA: TGTGCCAGCAGTGCCGCCCGTCTGGGCAGGGGAAGGGACCAGTACTTC
CDR3 protein: CASSAARLGRGRDQYF

D gene: -
J gene: TRBJ2-5
clone size: -
V gene: TRBV7-8
CDR3 DNA: TGTGCCAGCCTTATCGGGCTGGCAGAAGAGACCCAGTACTTC
CDR3 protein: CASLIGLAEETQYF

D gene: -
J gene: TRBJ2-7
clone size: few
V gene: TRBV9
CDR3 DNA: TGTGCCAGCAGCGTAGGACCGGCCCACGAGCAGTACTTC
CDR3 protein: CASSVGPAHEQYF

D gene: -
J gene: TRBJ1-1
clone size: few
V gene: TRBV19
CDR3 DNA: TGTGCCAGTAGTATAGACAGGGGAGCTGAAGCTTTCTTT
CDR3 protein: CASSIDRGAEAFF

D gene: TRBD2
J gene: TRBJ2-7
clone size: -
V gene: TRBV6-2/TRBV6-3
CDR3 DNA: TGTGCCAGCAGTGCCGGACTAGCGGGAAGACGTCAGTACTTC
CDR3 protein: CASSAGLAGRRQYF

D gene: TRBD2
J gene: TRBJ2-6
clone size: few
V gene: TRBV4-1
CDR3 DNA: TGCGCCAGCAGGAGGGGGACTAGCAGCTCTGGGGCCAACGTCCTGACTTTC
CDR3 protein: CASRRGTSSSGANVLTF

D gene: -
J gene: TRBJ2-1
clone size: -
V gene: TRBV20-1
CDR3 DNA: TGCAGTGCTAGGGACTACCGGGACTCCTACAATGAGCAGTTCTTC
CDR3 protein: CSARDYRDSYNEQFF

D gene: -
J gene: TRBJ2-1
clone size: -
V gene: TRBV11-2
CDR3 DNA: TGTGCCAGCAGCGTTGAGACTAGGGCTGAGCAGTTCTTC
CDR3 protein: CASSVETRAEQFF